This T cell receptor (beta chain) derives from a study of T cells after yellow fever vaccination. MiXCR, run by TCRdb on the 5' RACE reads, gives a single entry per CDR3 protein. Of about 260,000 distinct CDR3 sequences detected, roughly 5.2% appear once; the ten largest clones hold more than 3%. In its sample, this clonotype was seen a few times. This receptor was taken from a man between 18 and 29 years old who received the YFV17D yellow fever vaccine. This specimen consisted of CD4+ T cells sorted from PBMCs, obtained on the day of the yellow fever booster vaccination.

The CDR3 here is CASSFGQGAYEEAFF. As DNA, the CDR3 is TGTGCCAGCAGCTTTGGTCAGGGAGCTTACGAAGAAGCTTTCTTT. The rearrangement joins TRBV5-8 to TRBJ1-1; D is perhaps TRBD1 (5 bases). This CDR3 has 15 amino acids. Germline CDR1 reads SGHTS; CDR2 reads YDEGEE. With 2 bases removed from V and 8 bases from J, the gap between germline ends came to 19 bases.